Presented here are 18 T cell receptor beta chains from one specimen sequenced in a study of cytomegalovirus exposure and HLA in healthy donors. Use of 60 Vbeta and 13 Jbeta primers characterized the PCR. Sequencing was performed with immunoSEQ multiplex PCR; in TCRdb, only in-frame clones are kept and a portion is missing. This table has a few hundred thousand clones, approximately 80% appearing once. The sequencing input was PBMCs. The receptors derive from a man aged 30-40 years in good health and CMV-seronegative.

The chain has TRBV7-6 and TRBJ2-7, with TRBD2 matching over 13 bases. The length of the CDR3 is 16 residues. V was pared by 2 bases and J by 5 bases, with 6 bases of the junction left unmatched. Germline V lookup: CDR1 SGHVS, CDR2 FNYEAQ. This CDR3 is CASSLTSGGAFHEQYF. CDR3 in DNA: TGTGCCAGCAGCTTAACTAGCGGGGGGGCCTTCCACGAGCAGTACTTC. Full variable domain (missing parts from reference TRBV7-6 and TRBJ2-7): GAGVSQSPRYKVTKRGQDVALRCDPISGHVSLYWYRQALGQGPEFLTYFNYEAQQDKSGLPNDRFSAERPEGSISTLTIQRTEQRDSAMYRCASSLTSGGAFHEQYFGPGTRLTVT.

The chain has TRBV27 and TRBJ2-1; 8 bases line up with TRBD2. V lost 6 bases and J lost 5; bases outside the gene matches: 9. CDR1 and CDR2 from the germline V gene are MNHEY and SMNVEV (reference sequence). CDR3 size: 15 residues. The CDR3 DNA reads TGTGCCAGCAGCCCTTGGGGGACTAGTAACAATGAGCAGTTCTTC. Amino acids: CASSPWGTSNNEQFF.

A note on this clone: Other DNA sequences in the same sample also yield this CDR3. The chain employs TRBV18 and TRBJ1-1; D gene ambiguous. The CDR3 runs 13 residues. V lost 2 bases and J 1 base, leaving 5 bases between the germline ends. CDR1 KGHSH and CDR2 LQKENI come from the germline V gene. Here the CDR3 reads CASSPKRNTEAFF. The DNA of the CDR3 is TGTGCCAGCTCACCAAAGAGGAACACTGAAGCTTTCTTT.

The chain joins TRBV15 to TRBJ2-2, with D perhaps matching TRBD1 (6 bases). In germline, CDR1 is LNHNV, CDR2 YYDKDF (reference sequence). This CDR3 spans 13 amino acids. Trimming pared 8 bases from V and 6 bases from J, leaving 13 bases between. As DNA, the CDR3 is TGTGCCACCGCGGACAGATCGTCCGGGGAGCTGTTTTTT. Translation: CATADRSSGELFF.

This chain connects TRBV11-2 to TRBJ2-2; a possible D gene is TRBD2 (6 bases). The CDR3 contains 15 residues. CDR1 is SGHAT and CDR2 is FQNNGV in the germline V gene. Trimming removed 3 bases from V and 1 base from J, with 9 bases in between. Here the CDR3 DNA reads TGTGCCAGCAGCTTCGGTAGCGGGAACACCGGGGAGCTGTTTTTT. This encodes CASSFGSGNTGELFF.

The chain carries TRBV19 and TRBJ2-3; D is perhaps TRBD1 (6 bases). The germline gives CDR1 LNHDA, CDR2 SQIVND (reference sequence). Trimming removed 7 bases from V and 4 bases from J, with 15 bases in between. The CDR3 is 14 residues long. The CDR3 sequence is CASTLRGKADTQYF. The CDR3 nucleotides read TGTGCCAGTACACTCAGGGGTAAAGCAGATACGCAGTATTTT.

The rearrangement uses TRBV7-3 and TRBJ2-7; D not resolved. CDR3 length: 12 residues. Germline V lookup: CDR1 SGHTA, CDR2 FQGTGA. Between the trimmed V and J ends, which lost 6 bases and 0 bases, there was a span of 6 bases. CDR3 sequence: CASSFSSYEQYF. The CDR3 DNA is TGTGCCAGCAGTTTTAGCTCCTACGAGCAGTACTTC.

This chain links TRBV23-1 with TRBJ1-5; TRBD1 agrees at 7 bases. TRBV23-1 is given ORF status, its function remaining uncertain. V was pared by 4 bases and J by 4 bases, with 7 bases of the junction left unmatched. This CDR3 comprises 15 residues. The CDR3 sequence is CASSRIGTENQPQHF. CDR3 coding DNA: TGCGCCAGCAGTCGGATCGGGACAGAGAATCAGCCCCAGCATTTT.

The V call is TRBV5-1, the J call TRBJ2-1; 11 positions agree with TRBD2. J gave up 5 bases and V 4 bases, and 5 bases lay outside the gene matches. Germline loops: CDR1 SGHRS, CDR2 YFSETQ. The CDR3 loop spans 15 amino acids. CDR3 sequence reads: CASSEGTSGNNEQFF. CDR3 in DNA: TGCGCCAGCAGCGAAGGGACTAGCGGAAACAATGAGCAGTTCTTC.

This chain joins TRBV5-1 and TRBJ1-1; D is ambiguous. Trimming shortened V by 4 bases and J by 1 base, and 2 bases separated the two germline ends. The CDR3 loop spans 11 amino acids. Germline V gene data show CDR1 as SGHRS and CDR2 as YFSETQ. The CDR3 bases are TGCGCCAGCAGCCGGAACACTGAAGCTTTCTTT. Translated, it gives CASSRNTEAFF.

The chain recombines TRBV10-3 with TRBJ1-1, with a possible D match to TRBD1 (5 bases). In germline, CDR1 is ENHRY, CDR2 SYGVKD. V lost 0 bases, J lost 6 bases, and 8 bases lay in between. The CDR3 extends over 13 amino acids. DNA for the CDR3: TGTGCCATCAGTGAGTCGGGGGGTCCTGAAGCTTTCTTT. Amino acid sequence: CAISESGGPEAFF.

The chain joins TRBV28 to TRBJ2-1, with TRBD2 identical over 8 bases. Unmatched junction bases numbered 9, after V lost 7 bases and J lost 4 bases. Per the germline V gene, CDR1 is MDHEN and CDR2 is SYDVKM. This CDR3 is 15 amino acids long. DNA of the CDR3: TGTGCCAGCACCACCGGGGGGGCGGTGTACAATGAGCAGTTCTTC. Its translation: CASTTGGAVYNEQFF.

This rearrangement joins TRBV2 to TRBJ1-5; D is unclear. V lost 3 bases to trimming and J lost 4 bases, with 10 bases between them. From germline, CDR1 is SNHLY and CDR2 FYNNEI. The length of the CDR3 is 14 residues. In DNA, the CDR3 is TGTGCCAGCAGTGACCCACAGAGTAATCAGCCCCAGCATTTT. This translates into CASSDPQSNQPQHF.

The rearrangement links TRBV13 to TRBJ1-4, with 11 bases lining up with TRBD1. From germline, CDR1 is PRHDT and CDR2 FYEKMQ (reference sequence). V was pared by 5 bases and J by 1 base, with 9 bases of the junction left unmatched. The CDR3 length is 18 residues. DNA of the CDR3: TGTGCCAGCAGCCCTCCGGGACAGGGGGTAGGAACTAATGAAAAACTGTTTTTT. Encoded protein: CASSPPGQGVGTNEKLFF.

In this sample, this clone turned up once. The V gene is TRBV6-5, the J gene TRBJ2-1; TRBD1 might be the D (6 bases). The V gene lost 2 bases and the J gene lost 4 bases, with 12 bases spanning the gap. This CDR3 is built from 15 residues. Germline-derived CDR1 and CDR2 are MNHEY and SVGAGI. The CDR3: CASSYESGAYNEQFF. CDR3 in DNA: TGTGCCAGCAGTTACGAGTCAGGGGCATACAATGAGCAGTTCTTC.

Only a few counts were recorded for this clone. The rearrangement joins TRBV2 to TRBJ2-4; TRBD2 matches 12 bases. The CDR3 runs to 15 residues. The trim removed 6 bases at V and 3 bases at J, leaving 3 bases unmatched. Germline loops: CDR1 SNHLY, CDR2 FYNNEI. Here the CDR3 DNA reads TGTGCCAGCAGGGGACTAGCGGGCGACAAAAACATTCAGTACTTC. Its protein is CASRGLAGDKNIQYF.

The chain is built from TRBV11-2 and TRBJ2-7, with 13 bases that match TRBD2. Germline CDR1 SGHAT, CDR2 FQNNGV. J was trimmed by 3 bases and V by 5 bases; bases with no gene match: 7. The length of the CDR3 is 16 residues. DNA for the CDR3: TGTGCCAGCAGCGTCCCGGGACTAGCGGGGCACTACGAGCAGTACTTC. Its protein product is CASSVPGLAGHYEQYF. The full variable domain, in which reference TRBV11-2 and TRBJ2-7 provide the parts outside the CDR3, is EAGVAQSPRYKIIEKRQSVAFWCNPISGHATLYWYQQILGQGPKLLIQFQNNGVVDDSQLPKDRFSAERLKGVDSTLKIQPAKLEDSAVYLCASSVPGLAGHYEQYFGPGTRLTVT.

In regard to this clone: The identical CDR3 is also encoded by other nucleotide sequences in the sample. The chain links TRBV4-1 to TRBJ2-7; TRBD1 agrees at 7 bases. This CDR3 region has 18 residues. V lost 0 bases, J lost 7 bases, and 18 bases stayed unmatched. Germline values: CDR1 MGHRA, CDR2 YSYEKL. The CDR3 sequence: CASSQDSPPGTVLREQYF. The CDR3 nucleotides read TGCGCCAGCAGCCAAGATTCCCCCCCGGGGACAGTTCTAAGAGAGCAGTACTTC.